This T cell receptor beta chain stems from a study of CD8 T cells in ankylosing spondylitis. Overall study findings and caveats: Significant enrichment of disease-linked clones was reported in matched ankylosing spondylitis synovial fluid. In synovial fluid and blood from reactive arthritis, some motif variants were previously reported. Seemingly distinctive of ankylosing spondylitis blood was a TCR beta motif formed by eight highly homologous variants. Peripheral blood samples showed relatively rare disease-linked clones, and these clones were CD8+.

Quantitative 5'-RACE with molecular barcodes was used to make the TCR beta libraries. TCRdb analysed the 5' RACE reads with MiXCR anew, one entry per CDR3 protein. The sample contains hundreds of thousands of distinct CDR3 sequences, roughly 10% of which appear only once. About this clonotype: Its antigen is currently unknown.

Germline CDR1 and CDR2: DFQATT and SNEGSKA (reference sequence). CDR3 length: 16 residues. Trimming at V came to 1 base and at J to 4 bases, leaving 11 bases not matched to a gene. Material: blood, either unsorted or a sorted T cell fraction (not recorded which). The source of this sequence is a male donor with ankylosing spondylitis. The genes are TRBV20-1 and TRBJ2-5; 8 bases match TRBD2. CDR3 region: CSARAWGSGSSETQYF. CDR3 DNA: TGCAGTGCTAGAGCCTGGGGGAGCGGGAGTTCAGAGACCCAGTACTTC.